A single sample is the source of the 12 T cell receptor beta chains below, sequenced in a study of blood T cell repertoires in COVID-19. TCRdb's copy holds only in-frame clones and misses some; the assay was immunoSEQ multiplex PCR. Of fewer than 350,000 clones in the sample, around 90% were seen once. Sequenced input: PBMCs or T cells enriched from blood (not recorded which). These receptor sequences come from a woman between 35 and 50 years old who had recovered from COVID-19.

The V and J genes are TRBV12-5 and TRBJ2-3, with 8 bases that match TRBD1. Losses at the gene ends were 6 bases for V and 0 bases for J; bases not matched to a gene: 5. The CDR3 has 15 residues. CDR1 is LGHNT and CDR2 is FRNRAP in the germline V gene. In DNA form, the CDR3 reads TGTGCTAGTGGCCGGGGACAGGCCAGCACAGATACGCAGTATTTT. This encodes CASGRGQASTDTQYF.

The genes are TRBV7-9 and TRBJ1-6; no clear D. Trimming left V 5 bases short and J 7 bases short, with 9 bases between. Germline CDR1 and CDR2: SEHNR and FQNEAQ (reference sequence). The CDR3 spans 13 residues. CDR3 residues: CASSPQQNSPLHF. CDR3 bases: TGTGCCAGCAGCCCACAACAGAATTCACCCCTCCACTTT.

The chain uses TRBV25-1 and TRBJ1-4; no clear D gene. This CDR3 comprises 17 residues. V was pared by 6 bases and J by 1 base, with 18 bases between. In germline, CDR1 is MGHDK, CDR2 SYGVNS. CDR3 DNA sequence: TGTGCCAGCAGCGCTAGTATCGGGTTCGGAACTAATGAAAAACTGTTTTTT. Translating gives CASSASIGFGTNEKLFF.

The chain is built from TRBV5-5 and TRBJ1-1; maybe TRBD1 (5 bases). Germline V lookup: CDR1 SGHKS, CDR2 YYEKEE (reference sequence). This CDR3 contains 14 residues. Between the trimmed V and J ends, which lost 3 bases and 3 bases, there was a span of 12 bases. CDR3 residues: CASSSTKGDTEAFF. The CDR3 coding sequence is TGTGCCAGCAGCTCTACTAAAGGGGACACTGAAGCTTTCTTT.

The chain links TRBV5-6 to TRBJ1-4; tentative D call: TRBD1 (6 bases). From germline, CDR1 is SGHDT and CDR2 YYEEEE. CDR3 size: 16 residues. With 3 bases removed from V and 9 bases from J, the gap between germline ends came to 21 bases. The CDR3 DNA is TGTGCCAGCAGCTACGCAGGGGTAGAGGTTTGTAAAAAACTGTTTTTT. Protein: CASSYAGVEVCKKLFF.

The chain is built from TRBV7-9 and TRBJ2-1; D not certain. CDR3 length equals 15 residues. Trimming pared 1 base from V and 5 bases from J, leaving 12 bases between. Germline loops: CDR1 SEHNR, CDR2 FQNEAQ (reference sequence). Here the CDR3 reads CASSLGVSANNEQFF. The CDR3 bases are TGTGCCAGCAGCTTAGGGGTGAGCGCCAACAATGAGCAGTTCTTC.

This clone was counted a single time. The same CDR3 also results from other DNA sequences found in this sample. The rearrangement joins TRBV18 to TRBJ1-4, with D possibly being TRBD1 (5 bases). The germline CDR1 and CDR2 sequences are KGHSH and LQKENI. V was shortened by 6 bases and J by 8 bases, with 13 bases between the two germline ends. The CDR3 consists of 13 residues. CDR3 coding DNA: TGTGCCAGCTCCCCTGGGACTGGCGAAAAACTGTTTTTT. Its translation: CASSPGTGEKLFF.

The V call is TRBV24-1, the J call TRBJ2-3; TRBD2 matches at 8 bases. The V and J ends lost 4 bases and 4 bases, in that order; junction bases with no gene match: 9. Germline lookup yields CDR1 KGHDR and CDR2 SFDVKD. The CDR3 consists of 16 residues. The DNA for the CDR3 is TGTGCCACCAGTGACACAGCGGGAGACGGGTCAGATACGCAGTATTTT. Translated, it gives CATSDTAGDGSDTQYF.

A single count supports this clone. The chain links TRBV4-2 to TRBJ2-1; a weak D match, TRBD2 (6 bases). Germline V CDR1 and CDR2: LGHNA, YNFKEQ. The CDR3 covers 14 residues. The V end lost 1 base, the J end lost 6 bases, and 10 bases lay between the germline ends. The DNA of the CDR3 is TGTGCCAGCAGCCAAGGACTAGTACCCAATGAGCAGTTCTTC. Its translation: CASSQGLVPNEQFF.

The J gene is TRBJ2-5, the V gene TRBV5-1, with 10 bases identical to TRBD1. The V gene end was trimmed by 2 bases and the J gene end by 1 base; junction bases not matched to a gene: 5. This CDR3 contains 16 residues. CDR1 SGHRS and CDR2 YFSETQ come from the germline V gene. DNA for the CDR3: TGCGCCAGCAGCTTCGGGTGGGACAGGGGCCAAGAGACCCAGTACTTC. Amino acid sequence: CASSFGWDRGQETQYF.

The CDR3 bases are TGTGCCAGCTCCCTTGGGACTAGCGGGAGCGGGGCTAATGAGCAGTTCTTC. Translated: CASSLGTSGSGANEQFF. V and J are TRBV18 and TRBJ2-1; TRBD2 matches at 14 bases. V shed 6 bases, J shed 7 bases, and the junction held 11 bases outside the gene matches. In germline, CDR1 is KGHSH, CDR2 LQKENI. The CDR3 totals 17 residues. The whole variable domain, filled in from reference TRBV18 and TRBJ2-1, reads NAGVMQNPRHLVRRRGQEARLRCSPMKGHSHVYWYRQLPEEGLKFMVYLQKENIIDESGMPKERFSAEFPKEGPSILRIQQVVRGDSAAYFCASSLGTSGSGANEQFFGPGTRLTVL.

This clone appeared many times. Because the CDR3 is missing its conserved closing phenylalanine or tryptophan, this is likely a read error. The limits of the CDR3 on the DNA are not certain, so only TCRdb's listed CDR3 is given. The chain links TRBV30 to TRBJ1-2; the D segment call TRBD1 is taken from the table without a DNA check. The CDR3 sequence runs 13 residues, both termini included. Germline V lookup: CDR1 GTSNPN, CDR2 SVGIG (reference sequence). The CDR3 sequence: CAWSVVRTLPAFY.